In its sample, the clone carrying this TCR beta chain is medium-sized. What it binds is unknown. This record comes from a study of metastatic and nonmetastatic thyroid tumors. In the study overall: Repertoire comparisons spanned blood and tumor or nodule tissue from malignant and benign thyroid patients.

Among the patients, none had received any treatment before thyroid surgery. The CDR3 totals 14 residues. Per the germline V gene, CDR1 is MDHEN and CDR2 is SYDVKM. V lost 5 bases, J lost 6 bases, and 13 bases lay in between. Authors' data handling: Using the CDR3 differences seen across clinicopathological groups, the authors built a distant-metastasis classifier for papillary thyroid cancer, which was meant to discriminate distant-metastatic patients. With MiXCR, TCRdb called clones anew from the PCR reads. In this record, the V and J calls reflect TCRdb's handling and not the investigators' own analysis. The table has 35,000 to 50,000 clones, 28% seen once. Study-wide results and limits: According to reports, the diversity of TCR beta was significantly higher in malignant thyroid tumors than in benign nodules, and this held in both blood and tumor samples.

This chain connects TRBV28 to TRBJ2-2; no clear D. The sequencing sample was made of blood. The receptor was derived from a male donor with papillary thyroid cancer or a benign thyroid nodule (not recorded which). Some clones in this sample may be carry-over from other donors' samples. The CDR3 loop is CASSHHNSPGELFF. CDR3 nucleotide sequence: TGTGCCAGCAGTCACCACAATTCCCCCGGGGAGCTGTTTTTT.